This T cell receptor (beta chain) stems from a study of Graves' ophthalmopathy and Graves' hyperthyroidism. At least ten counts were recorded for this clonotype. Its specificity is unknown. The CDR3 is 12 residues long. Germline V lookup: CDR1 SQVTM, CDR2 ANQGSEA. V was pared by 2 bases and J by 3 bases, with 8 bases between. Findings and limits, study-wide: Ophthalmopathy progression was predicted with 70% to 71% sensitivity and 72% to 75% specificity.

The authors amplified TCR beta CDR3 regions from RNA transcripts. HTBI-primed first-round RT-PCR preceded second-round multiplex PCR. MiXCR was run by TCRdb on the multiplex PCR reads, yielding one entry per CDR3 protein. The sample consists of almost 400,000 distinct CDR3 sequences, about a sixth of them appearing once. V usage is TRBV29-1 and J usage is TRBJ2-7, with D unresolved. The clonotype originates from a woman under 30 with Graves' ophthalmopathy. The sequencing input was peripheral blood. For the CDR3, the DNA is TGCAGCGTTGAATCAGGAAGCTACGAGCAGTACTTC. Translation: CSVESGSYEQYF.